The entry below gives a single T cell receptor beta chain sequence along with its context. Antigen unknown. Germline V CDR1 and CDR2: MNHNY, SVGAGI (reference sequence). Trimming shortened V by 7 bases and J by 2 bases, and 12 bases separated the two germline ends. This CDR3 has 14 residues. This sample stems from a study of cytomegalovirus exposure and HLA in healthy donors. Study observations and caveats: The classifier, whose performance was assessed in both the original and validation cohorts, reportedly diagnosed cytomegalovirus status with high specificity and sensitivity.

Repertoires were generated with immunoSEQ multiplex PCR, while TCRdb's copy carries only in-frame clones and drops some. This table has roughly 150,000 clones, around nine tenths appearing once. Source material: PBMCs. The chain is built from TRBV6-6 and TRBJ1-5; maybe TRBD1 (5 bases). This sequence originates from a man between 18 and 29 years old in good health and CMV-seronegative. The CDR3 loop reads CASTLPTGNQPQHF. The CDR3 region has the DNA TGTGCCAGCACCCTCCCGACAGGCAATCAGCCCCAGCATTTT.